What follows describes a single TCR beta chain. Its antigen remains unknown. The CDR3 length is 16 residues. The germline V gene encodes CDR1 SEHNR and CDR2 FQNEAQ (reference sequence). The ends were cut back, 1 base at V and 6 bases at J, with 15 bases in the middle. This specimen belongs to a study of a mutant IDH1 vaccine in newly diagnosed glioma. Study in general: Vaccines were begun 4-6 weeks after radiotherapy alone, or with temozolomide cycles. Treated patients had a mean age of 40.4 years and a sex split that was around 62% male and roughly 40% female. Study-wide results and limits: Vaccination elicited immune responses in approximately 92% of patients.

TCRdb keeps only in-frame clones here, not all; method: immunoSEQ multiplex PCR. This sample carries about 33,000 clones, around 89% of them seen once, and the ten largest clones take about 2.3%. Indicated time point: week 23, last vaccination. Mutant IDH1 20-mer peptide, at 300 ug, made up each vaccine dose, with topical imiquimod. This specimen was PBMCs, taken from a glioma patient whose treatment included an IDH1 peptide vaccine. This receptor was identified in a man aged 35-49 years with glioma. The chain links TRBV7-9 to TRBJ2-2; the D gene is possibly TRBD1 (5 bases). CDR3 DNA sequence: TGTGCCAGCAGCTTAGATCCGCCAGGGCGACCCGGGGAGCTGTTTTTT. Amino acid sequence: CASSLDPPGRPGELFF.